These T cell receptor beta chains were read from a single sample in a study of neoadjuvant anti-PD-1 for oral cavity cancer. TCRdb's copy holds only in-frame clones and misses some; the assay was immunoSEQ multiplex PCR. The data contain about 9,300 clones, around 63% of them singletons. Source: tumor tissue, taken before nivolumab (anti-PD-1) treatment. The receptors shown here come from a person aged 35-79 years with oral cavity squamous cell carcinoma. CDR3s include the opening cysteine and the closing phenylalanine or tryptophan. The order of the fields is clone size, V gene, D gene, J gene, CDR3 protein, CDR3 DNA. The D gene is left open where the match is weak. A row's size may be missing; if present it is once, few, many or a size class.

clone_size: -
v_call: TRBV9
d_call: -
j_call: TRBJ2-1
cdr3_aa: CASSASQGNEQFF
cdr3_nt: TGTGCCAGCAGCGCCAGTCAGGGCAATGAGCAGTTCTTC

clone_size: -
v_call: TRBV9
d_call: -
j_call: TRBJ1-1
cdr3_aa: CASSRTGNTEAFF
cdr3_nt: TGTGCCAGCAGCCGGACGGGGAACACTGAAGCTTTCTTT

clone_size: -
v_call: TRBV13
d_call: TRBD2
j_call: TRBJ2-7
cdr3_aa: CASSLTSSYEQYF
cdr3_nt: TGTGCCAGCAGCTTGACTAGCAGCTACGAGCAGTACTTC

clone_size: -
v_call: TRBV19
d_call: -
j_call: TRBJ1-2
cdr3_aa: CASNRDNNYGYTF
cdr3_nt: TGTGCCAGTAACCGGGACAATAACTATGGCTACACCTTC

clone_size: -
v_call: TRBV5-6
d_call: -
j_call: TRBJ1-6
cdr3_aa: CASSLGQYNSPLHF
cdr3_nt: TGTGCCAGCAGCTTAGGACAGTATAATTCACCCCTCCACTTT

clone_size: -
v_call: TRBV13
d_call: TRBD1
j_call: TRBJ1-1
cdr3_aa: CASSSDRGPDTEAFF
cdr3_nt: TGTGCCAGCAGCTCCGACAGGGGGCCGGACACTGAAGCTTTCTTT

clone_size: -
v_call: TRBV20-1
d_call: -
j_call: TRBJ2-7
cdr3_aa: CSASRTYEQYF
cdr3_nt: TGCAGTGCTAGCCGAACCTACGAGCAGTACTTC

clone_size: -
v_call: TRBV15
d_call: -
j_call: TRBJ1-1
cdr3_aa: CATSRNDRGSTFF
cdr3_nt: TGTGCCACCAGCAGAAACGACAGAGGGTCAACTTTCTTT

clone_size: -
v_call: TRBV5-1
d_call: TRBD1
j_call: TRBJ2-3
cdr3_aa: CASSSRQGTQDTQYF
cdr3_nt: TGCGCCAGCAGCAGCAGACAGGGAACACAAGATACGCAGTATTTT

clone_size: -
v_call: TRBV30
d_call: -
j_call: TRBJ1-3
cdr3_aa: CAWGQPGNTIYF
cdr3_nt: TGTGCCTGGGGACAGCCTGGAAACACCATATATTTT

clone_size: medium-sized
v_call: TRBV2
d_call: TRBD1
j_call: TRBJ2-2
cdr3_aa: CASTHRGPTNTGELFF
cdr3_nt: TGTGCCAGCACCCACAGGGGCCCGACGAACACCGGGGAGCTGTTTTTT

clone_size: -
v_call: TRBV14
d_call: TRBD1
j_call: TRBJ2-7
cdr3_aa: CASSQMTGGFEQYF
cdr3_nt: TGTGCCAGCAGCCAGATGACAGGGGGGTTCGAGCAGTACTTC

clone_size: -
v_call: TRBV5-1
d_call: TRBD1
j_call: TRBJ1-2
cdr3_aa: CASSLGQGSVNYGYTF
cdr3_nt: TGCGCCAGCAGCTTGGGACAGGGGTCCGTTAACTATGGCTACACCTTC

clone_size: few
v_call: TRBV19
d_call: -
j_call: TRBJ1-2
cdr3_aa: CASRDRFDGYTF
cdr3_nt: TGTGCCAGTAGAGACAGGTTCGATGGCTACACCTTC

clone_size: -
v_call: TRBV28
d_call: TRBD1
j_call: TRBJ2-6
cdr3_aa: CASSLETGGSGANVLTF
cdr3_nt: TGTGCCAGCAGTCTAGAGACAGGGGGGTCTGGGGCCAACGTCCTGACTTTC

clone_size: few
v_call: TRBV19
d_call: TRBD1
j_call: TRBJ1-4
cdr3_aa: CASSVTGTGAEKLFF
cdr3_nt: TGTGCCAGTAGTGTAACCGGGACAGGGGCAGAAAAACTGTTTTTT

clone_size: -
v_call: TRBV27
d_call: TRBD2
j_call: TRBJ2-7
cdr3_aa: CASSRTSGGYEQYF
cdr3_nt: TGTGCCAGCAGTCGGACTAGCGGGGGGTACGAGCAGTACTTC

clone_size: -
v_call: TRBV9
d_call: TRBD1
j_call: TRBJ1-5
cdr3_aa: CASSATGDNQPQHF
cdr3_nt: TGTGCCAGCAGTGCGACAGGGGACAATCAGCCCCAGCATTTT

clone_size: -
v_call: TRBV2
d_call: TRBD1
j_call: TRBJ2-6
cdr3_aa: CASAGGSGANVLTF
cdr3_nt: TGTGCCAGCGCAGGGGGCTCTGGGGCCAACGTCCTGACTTTC

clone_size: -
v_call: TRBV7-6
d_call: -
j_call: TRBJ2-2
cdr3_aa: CASSYHRDKGTAGELFF
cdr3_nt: TGTGCCAGCAGCTATCACCGGGACAAGGGTACCGCCGGGGAGCTGTTTTTT

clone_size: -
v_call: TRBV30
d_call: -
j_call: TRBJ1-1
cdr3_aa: CAWRCRGCPEAFF
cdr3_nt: TGTGCCTGGCGTTGTAGGGGATGTCCTGAAGCTTTCTTT

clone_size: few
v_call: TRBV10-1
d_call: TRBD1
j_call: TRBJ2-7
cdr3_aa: CASSAPGTAPYEQYF
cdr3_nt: TGCGCCAGCAGTGCCCCTGGGACAGCGCCCTACGAGCAGTACTTC

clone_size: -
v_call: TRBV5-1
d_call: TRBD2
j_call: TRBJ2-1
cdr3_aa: CASSLVSLADYNEQFF
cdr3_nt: TGCGCCAGCAGCTTGGTATCGCTAGCGGATTACAATGAGCAGTTCTTC

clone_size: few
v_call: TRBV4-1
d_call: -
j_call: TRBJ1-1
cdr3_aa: CASSRPGQNGAFF
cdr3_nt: TGCGCCAGCAGCCGACCGGGACAAAATGGGGCTTTCTTT

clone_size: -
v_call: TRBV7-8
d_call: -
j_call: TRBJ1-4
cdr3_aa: CASSPGIGEKLFF
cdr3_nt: TGTGCCAGCAGCCCCGGCATCGGGGAAAAACTGTTTTTT

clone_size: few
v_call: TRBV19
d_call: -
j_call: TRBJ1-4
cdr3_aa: CASSASATNEKLFF
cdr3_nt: TGTGCCAGTAGTGCCAGTGCAACTAATGAAAAACTGTTTTTT

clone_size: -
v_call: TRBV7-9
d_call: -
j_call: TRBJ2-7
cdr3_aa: CASSSDIYYEQYF
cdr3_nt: TGTGCCAGCAGCTCCGACATATACTACGAGCAGTACTTC

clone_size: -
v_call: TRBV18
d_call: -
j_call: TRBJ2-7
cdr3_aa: CASSPGSKSLLYEQYF
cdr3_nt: TGTGCCAGCTCACCGGGAAGTAAGTCACTCCTCTACGAGCAGTACTTC

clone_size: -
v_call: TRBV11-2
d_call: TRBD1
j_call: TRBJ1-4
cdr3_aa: CASSLNRGNEKLFF
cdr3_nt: TGTGCCAGCAGCTTAAACAGGGGGAATGAAAAACTGTTTTTT

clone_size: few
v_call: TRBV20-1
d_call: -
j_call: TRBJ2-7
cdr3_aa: CSAGGLDEQYF
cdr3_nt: TGCAGTGCTGGTGGGCTGGACGAGCAGTACTTC

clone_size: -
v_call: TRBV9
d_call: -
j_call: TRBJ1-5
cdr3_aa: CASSLEGQGNQPQHF
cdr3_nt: TGTGCCAGCAGCTTGGAGGGGCAGGGCAATCAGCCCCAGCATTTT

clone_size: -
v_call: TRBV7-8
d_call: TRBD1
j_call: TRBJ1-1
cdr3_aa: CASSLGTGGGTEAFF
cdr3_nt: TGTGCCAGCAGCTTGGGGACAGGGGGTGGTACTGAAGCTTTCTTT

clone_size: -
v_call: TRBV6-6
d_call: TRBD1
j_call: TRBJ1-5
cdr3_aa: CASRRTGYADQPQHF
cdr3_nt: TGTGCCAGCAGGCGGACAGGGTATGCGGATCAGCCCCAGCATTTT

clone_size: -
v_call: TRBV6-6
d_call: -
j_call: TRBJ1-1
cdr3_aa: CASYRGRGVTEAFF
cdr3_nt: TGTGCCAGTTACCGGGGGCGCGGGGTCACTGAAGCTTTCTTT

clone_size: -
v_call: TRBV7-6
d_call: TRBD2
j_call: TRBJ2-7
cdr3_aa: CASSQDSSGSIRSYEQYF
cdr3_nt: TGTGCCAGCAGCCAGGACAGTAGCGGGAGTATCAGGTCCTACGAGCAGTACTTC

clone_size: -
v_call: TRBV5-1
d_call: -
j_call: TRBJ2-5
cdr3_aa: CASSGGRYQETQYF
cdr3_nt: TGCGCCAGCAGCGGGGGGCGGTACCAAGAGACCCAGTACTTC

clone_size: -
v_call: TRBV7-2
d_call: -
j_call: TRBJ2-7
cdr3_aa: CASNAGGSSYEQYF
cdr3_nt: TGTGCCAGCAACGCCGGGGGTAGCTCCTACGAGCAGTACTTC

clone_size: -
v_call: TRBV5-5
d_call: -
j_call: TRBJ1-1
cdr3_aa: CASSLTDLANTEAFF
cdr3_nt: TGTGCCAGCAGCTTGACAGACCTGGCGAACACTGAAGCTTTCTTT

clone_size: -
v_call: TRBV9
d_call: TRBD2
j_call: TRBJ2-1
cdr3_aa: CASSVGITSGIWGYNEQFF
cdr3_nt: TGTGCCAGCAGCGTGGGAATCACTAGCGGAATTTGGGGATACAATGAGCAGTTCTTC

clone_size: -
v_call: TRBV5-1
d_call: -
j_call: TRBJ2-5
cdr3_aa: CASSFLGEETQYF
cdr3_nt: TGCGCCAGCAGCTTTTTGGGGGAGGAGACCCAGTACTTC